The 5 T cell receptor beta chains presented below share a single source sample, sequenced in a study of identical twins. TCRdb re-analysed the 5' RACE reads in MiXCR, keeping a single row per CDR3 protein. Of nearly 250,000 distinct CDR3 sequences listed, approximately 7% are singletons. The sample also formed part of further work on yellow fever vaccine responses in identical twins.

Material for sequencing was memory (CD45RO+) T cells sorted from blood. These TCRs come from a woman between 18 and 29 years old in good health.

This clonotype was counted only a few times. The V gene is TRBV20-1, the J gene TRBJ2-1; a possible D gene is TRBD2 (6 bases). The CDR3 has 14 residues. Germline lookup yields CDR1 DFQATT and CDR2 SNEGSKA (reference sequence). V gave up 0 bases and J gave up 8 bases, with 14 bases separating them. Written as DNA, the CDR3 is TGCAGTGCTAGAGATCGGGGGAGAAGAGATGAGCAGTTCTTC. This translates into CSARDRGRRDEQFF.

The chain is built from TRBV10-2 and TRBJ2-2; possible D gene TRBD2, 7 bases. From germline, CDR1 is WSHSY and CDR2 SAAADI. The CDR3 has 20 residues. The V end lost 6 bases, the J end lost 4 bases, and 30 bases lay between the germline ends. The CDR3 DNA reads TGCGCCAGCAGGCAGGGCAAGGGGGGGATGCTCCGAGAGATCACCGGGGAGCTGTTTTTT. It codes for CASRQGKGGMLREITGELFF.

The chain combines TRBV18 with TRBJ1-1; TRBD1 matches 7 bases. After removal of 3 bases from V and 0 bases from J, the junction contained 7 bases not matched to a gene. The CDR3 consists of 16 residues. Germline CDR1 and CDR2: KGHSH and LQKENI. The CDR3 bases are TGTGCCAGCTCACCCGTACTGGGACAGATGAACACTGAAGCTTTCTTT. As protein: CASSPVLGQMNTEAFF.

Turning to this clonotype: A much larger clone lies one base from this, so it may be a read error. The chain links TRBV5-1 to TRBJ2-1; the match to TRBD1 covers 9 bases. The CDR3 is 15 amino acids. Germline CDR1 reads SGHRS; CDR2 reads YFSETQ. Here the CDR3 DNA reads TGCGCCAGCGGCTTGGTCGGGACAGGGTTTAATGAGCAGTTCTTC. It is translated as CASGLVGTGFNEQFF.

This clonotype has ten or more counts. The gene calls are TRBV9 and TRBJ2-7; weak D call: TRBD2 (6 bases). The germline V gene encodes CDR1 SGDLS and CDR2 YYNGEE. This CDR3 is 16 amino acids long. The V end was cut by 3 bases, the J end by 2 bases, with 18 bases between. The CDR3 is CASSDGLKGGAYEQYF. The CDR3 DNA reads as TGTGCCAGCAGCGACGGTCTCAAGGGCGGGGCCTACGAGCAGTACTTC.